This TCR beta chain was identified during a study of regulatory T cells in long-lasting Graves disease. In building TCR beta libraries, iRepertoire HTBI primers were used together with Arm-PCR of CDR3 regions. One entry per CDR3 protein, called by TCRdb with MiXCR from the multiplex PCR reads. The top ten hold about 10% of the sample, which has hundreds of thousands of distinct CDR3 sequences, about a sixth seen once. Germline assignment: CDR1 DFQATT and CDR2 SNEGSKA (reference sequence). V was shortened by 0 bases and J by 8 bases, with 13 bases between the two germline ends. There are 14 residues in the CDR3. As for time point: newly diagnosed GD, antithyroid drugs for less than 3 months. There was RNA extracted from PBMCs, and the TCR library was made from it. In this sample, this clonotype turned up many times. This sample also appeared in a second study, on T cells in Graves' hyperthyroidism and ophthalmopathy. That publication notes: Ophthalmopathy could be told apart from stable hyperthyroidism with a 13 V-J model.

This specimen consisted of peripheral blood mononuclear cells (PBMCs), obtained at new diagnosis, from a patient treated with antithyroid drugs. J is TRBJ1-4 and V is TRBV20-1, with no clear D. This receptor was obtained from a young woman with Graves disease. The DNA for the CDR3 is TGCAGTGCTAGAGATACGGGTAGCGGGGAAAAACTGTTTTTT. As protein: CSARDTGSGEKLFF.